The text below deals with one T cell receptor (beta chain). The CDR3 is 14 residues long. The V gene lost 7 bases and the J gene lost 4 bases, with 15 bases spanning the gap. CDR1 and CDR2 from the germline V gene are KGHSH and LQKENI. The sample originates from a study of control samples from healthy donors and cancer patients. The method was immunoSEQ multiplex PCR; TCRdb's version includes in-frame clones alone and lacks a portion of them. The sample records about 150,000 clones, 93% being singletons. The TCR originated in a middle-aged man in good health. V gene TRBV18 combines with J gene TRBJ2-3; D may be TRBD1 (6 bases). Sequencing used blood. CDR3 region: CASCPQRGSDTQYF. CDR3 DNA: TGTGCCAGCTGCCCGCAGAGGGGGTCAGATACGCAGTATTTT.